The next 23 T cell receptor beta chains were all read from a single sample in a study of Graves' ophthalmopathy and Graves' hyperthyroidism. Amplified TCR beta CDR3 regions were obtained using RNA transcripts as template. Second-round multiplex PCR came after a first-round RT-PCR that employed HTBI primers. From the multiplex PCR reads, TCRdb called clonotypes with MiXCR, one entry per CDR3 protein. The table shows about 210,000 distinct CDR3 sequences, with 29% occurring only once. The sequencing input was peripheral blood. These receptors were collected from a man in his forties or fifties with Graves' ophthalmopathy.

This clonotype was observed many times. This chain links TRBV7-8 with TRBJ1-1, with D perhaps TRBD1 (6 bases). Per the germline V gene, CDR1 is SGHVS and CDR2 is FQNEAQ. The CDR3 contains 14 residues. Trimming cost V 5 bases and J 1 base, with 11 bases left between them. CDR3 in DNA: TGTGCCAGCAGCCCAGGGGCACCGAACACTGAAGCTTTCTTT. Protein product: CASSPGAPNTEAFF.

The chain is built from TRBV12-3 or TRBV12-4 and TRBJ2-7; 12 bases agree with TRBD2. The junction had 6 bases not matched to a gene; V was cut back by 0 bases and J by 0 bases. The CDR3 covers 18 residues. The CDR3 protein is CASSLARGTSGFSYEQYF. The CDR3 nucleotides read TGTGCCAGCAGTTTAGCGCGGGGGACTAGCGGGTTCTCCTACGAGCAGTACTTC.

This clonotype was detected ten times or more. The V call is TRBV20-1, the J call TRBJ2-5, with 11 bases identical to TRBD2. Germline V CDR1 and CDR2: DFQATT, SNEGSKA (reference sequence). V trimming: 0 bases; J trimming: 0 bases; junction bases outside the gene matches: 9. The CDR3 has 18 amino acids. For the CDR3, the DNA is TGCAGTGCTAGAGAAGGCGTAGCGGGAGGGGGGTACCAAGAGACCCAGTACTTC. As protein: CSAREGVAGGGYQETQYF.

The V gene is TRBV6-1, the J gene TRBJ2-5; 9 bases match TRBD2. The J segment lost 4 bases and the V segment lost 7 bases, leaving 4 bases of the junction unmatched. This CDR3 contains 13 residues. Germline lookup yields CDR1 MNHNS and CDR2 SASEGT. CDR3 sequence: CASNLAGLETQYF. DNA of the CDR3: TGTGCCAGCAATCTAGCGGGATTAGAGACCCAGTACTTC.

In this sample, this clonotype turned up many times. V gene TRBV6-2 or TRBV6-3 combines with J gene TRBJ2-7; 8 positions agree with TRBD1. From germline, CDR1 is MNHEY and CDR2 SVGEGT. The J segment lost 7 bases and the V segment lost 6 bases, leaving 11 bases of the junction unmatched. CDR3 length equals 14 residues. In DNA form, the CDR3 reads TGTGCCAGCAGGTCCCGGGACAGGTCTGGTGAGCAGTACTTC. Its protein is CASRSRDRSGEQYF.

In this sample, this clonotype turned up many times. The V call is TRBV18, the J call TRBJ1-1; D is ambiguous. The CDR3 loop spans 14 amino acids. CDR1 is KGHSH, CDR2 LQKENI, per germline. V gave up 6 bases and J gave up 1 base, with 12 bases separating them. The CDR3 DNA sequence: TGTGCCAGCTCTAATACGGACGGGAACACTGAAGCTTTCTTT. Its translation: CASSNTDGNTEAFF.

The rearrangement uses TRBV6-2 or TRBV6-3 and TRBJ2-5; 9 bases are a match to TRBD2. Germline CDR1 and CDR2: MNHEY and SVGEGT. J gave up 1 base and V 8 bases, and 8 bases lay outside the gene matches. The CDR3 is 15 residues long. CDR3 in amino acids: CASGRAGGPQETQYF. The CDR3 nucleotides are TGTGCCAGCGGCCGGGCGGGAGGGCCCCAAGAGACCCAGTACTTC.

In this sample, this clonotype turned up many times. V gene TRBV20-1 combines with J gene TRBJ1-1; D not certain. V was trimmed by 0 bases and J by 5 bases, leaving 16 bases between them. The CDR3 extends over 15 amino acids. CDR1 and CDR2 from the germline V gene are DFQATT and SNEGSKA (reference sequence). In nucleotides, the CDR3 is TGCAGTGCTAGAGATCCGGTCGGTTTAACAACTGAAGCTTTCTTT. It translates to CSARDPVGLTTEAFF.

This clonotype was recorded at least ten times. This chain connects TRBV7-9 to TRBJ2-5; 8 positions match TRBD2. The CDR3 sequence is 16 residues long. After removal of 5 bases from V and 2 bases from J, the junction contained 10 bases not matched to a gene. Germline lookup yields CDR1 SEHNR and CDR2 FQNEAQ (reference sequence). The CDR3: CASSPSRPSGQETQYF. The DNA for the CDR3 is TGTGCCAGCAGCCCATCTCGGCCTAGCGGGCAAGAGACCCAGTACTTC. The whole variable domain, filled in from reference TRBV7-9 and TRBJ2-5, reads DTGVSQNPRHKITKRGQNVTFRCDPISEHNRLYWYRQTLGQGPEFLTYFQNEAQLEKSRLLSDRFSAERPKGSFSTLEIQRTEQGDSAMYLCASSPSRPSGQETQYFGPGTRLLVL.

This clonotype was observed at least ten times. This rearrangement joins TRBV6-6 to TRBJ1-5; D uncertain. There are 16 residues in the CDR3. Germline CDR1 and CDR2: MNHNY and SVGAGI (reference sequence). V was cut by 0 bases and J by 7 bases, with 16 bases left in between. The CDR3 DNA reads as TGTGCCAGCAGTTACTCGAATGATGGCGGTAGACAGCCCCAGCATTTT. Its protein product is CASSYSNDGGRQPQHF.

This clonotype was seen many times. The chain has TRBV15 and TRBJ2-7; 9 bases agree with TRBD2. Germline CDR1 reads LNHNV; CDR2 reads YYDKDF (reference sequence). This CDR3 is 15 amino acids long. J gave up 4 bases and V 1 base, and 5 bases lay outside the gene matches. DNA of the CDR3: TGTGCCACCAGCAGAGTCGCGGGAGGGCCTTACGAGCAGTACTTC. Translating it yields CATSRVAGGPYEQYF. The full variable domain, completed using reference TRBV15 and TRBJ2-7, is DAMVIQNPRYQVTQFGKPVTLSCSQTLNHNVMYWYQQKSSQAPKLLFHYYDKDFNNEADTPDNFQSRRPNTSFCFLDIRSPGLGDTAMYLCATSRVAGGPYEQYFGPGTRLTVT.

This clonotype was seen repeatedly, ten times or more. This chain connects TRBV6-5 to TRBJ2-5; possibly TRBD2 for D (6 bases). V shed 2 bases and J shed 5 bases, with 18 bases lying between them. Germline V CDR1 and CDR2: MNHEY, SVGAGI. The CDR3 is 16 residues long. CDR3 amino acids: CASSYPITSPLETQYF. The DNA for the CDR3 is TGTGCCAGCAGTTACCCAATAACTAGCCCGCTGGAGACCCAGTACTTC.

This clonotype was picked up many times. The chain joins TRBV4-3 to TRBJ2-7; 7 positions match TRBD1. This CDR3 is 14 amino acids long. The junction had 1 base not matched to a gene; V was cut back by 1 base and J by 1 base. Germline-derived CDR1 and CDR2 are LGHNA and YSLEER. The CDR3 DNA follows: TGCGCCAGCAGCCAAGCGACAGGGTCCTACGAGCAGTACTTC. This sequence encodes CASSQATGSYEQYF.

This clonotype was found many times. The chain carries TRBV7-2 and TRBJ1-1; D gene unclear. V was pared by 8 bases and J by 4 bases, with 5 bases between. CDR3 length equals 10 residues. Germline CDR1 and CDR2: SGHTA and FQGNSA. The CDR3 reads CASWATEAFF. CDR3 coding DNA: TGTGCCAGCTGGGCCACTGAAGCTTTCTTT.

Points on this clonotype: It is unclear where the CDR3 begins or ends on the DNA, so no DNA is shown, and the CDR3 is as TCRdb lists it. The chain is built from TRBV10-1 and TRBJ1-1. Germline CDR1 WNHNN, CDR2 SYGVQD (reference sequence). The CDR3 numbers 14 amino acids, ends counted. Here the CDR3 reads CASSDFRGGNEAFF.

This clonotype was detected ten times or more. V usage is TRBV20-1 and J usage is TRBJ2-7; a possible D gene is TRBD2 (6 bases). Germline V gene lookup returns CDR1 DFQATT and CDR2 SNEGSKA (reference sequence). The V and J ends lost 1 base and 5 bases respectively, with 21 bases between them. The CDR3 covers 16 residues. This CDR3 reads CSARGVVETRMNEQYF. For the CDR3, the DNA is TGCAGTGCTAGAGGGGTCGTCGAGACTAGGATGAACGAGCAGTACTTC.

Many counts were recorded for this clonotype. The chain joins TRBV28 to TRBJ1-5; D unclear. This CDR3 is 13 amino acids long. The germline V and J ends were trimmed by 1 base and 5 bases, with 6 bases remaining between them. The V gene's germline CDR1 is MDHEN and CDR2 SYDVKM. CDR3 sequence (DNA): TGTGCCAGCAGTTTATACGGGTATCAGCCCCAGCATTTT. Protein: CASSLYGYQPQHF.

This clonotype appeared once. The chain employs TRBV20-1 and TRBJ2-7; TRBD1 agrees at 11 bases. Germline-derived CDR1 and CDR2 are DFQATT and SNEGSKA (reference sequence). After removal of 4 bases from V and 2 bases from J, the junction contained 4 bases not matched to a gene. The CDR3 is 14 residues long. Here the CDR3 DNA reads TGCAGTGCTAACTCGGGACAGGGGGCCTACGAGCAGTACTTC. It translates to CSANSGQGAYEQYF.

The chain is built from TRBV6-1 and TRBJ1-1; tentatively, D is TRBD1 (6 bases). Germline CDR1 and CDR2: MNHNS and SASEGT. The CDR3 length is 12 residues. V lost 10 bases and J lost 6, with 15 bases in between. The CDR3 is CATKGGTSEAFF. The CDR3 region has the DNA TGTGCCACCAAGGGGGGGACTTCTGAAGCTTTCTTT.

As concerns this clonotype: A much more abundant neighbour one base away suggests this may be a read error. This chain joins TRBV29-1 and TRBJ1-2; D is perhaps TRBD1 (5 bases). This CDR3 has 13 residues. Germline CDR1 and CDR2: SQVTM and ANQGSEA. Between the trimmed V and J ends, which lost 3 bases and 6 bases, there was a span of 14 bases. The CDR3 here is CSVEEMGGDGYTF. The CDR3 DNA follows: TGCAGCGTTGAGGAAATGGGGGGGGATGGCTACACCTTC.

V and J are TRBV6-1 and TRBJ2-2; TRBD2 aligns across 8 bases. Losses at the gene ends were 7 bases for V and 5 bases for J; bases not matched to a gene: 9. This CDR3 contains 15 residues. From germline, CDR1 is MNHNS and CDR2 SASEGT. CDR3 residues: CASKAGAGETGELFF. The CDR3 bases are TGTGCCAGCAAGGCGGGAGCGGGGGAAACCGGGGAGCTGTTTTTT.

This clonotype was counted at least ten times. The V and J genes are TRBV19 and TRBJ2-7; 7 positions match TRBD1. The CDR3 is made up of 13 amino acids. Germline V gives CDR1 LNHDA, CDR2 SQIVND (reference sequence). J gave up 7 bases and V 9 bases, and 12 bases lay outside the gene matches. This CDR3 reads CASRPRQGGEQYF. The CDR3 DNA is TGTGCCAGCAGACCCCGACAGGGTGGGGAGCAGTACTTC. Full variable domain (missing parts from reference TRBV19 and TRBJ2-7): DGGITQSPKYLFRKEGQNVTLSCEQNLNHDAMYWYRQDPGQGLRLIYYSQIVNDFQKGDIAEGYSVSREKKESFPLTVTSAQKNPTAFYLCASRPRQGGEQYFGPGTRLTVT.

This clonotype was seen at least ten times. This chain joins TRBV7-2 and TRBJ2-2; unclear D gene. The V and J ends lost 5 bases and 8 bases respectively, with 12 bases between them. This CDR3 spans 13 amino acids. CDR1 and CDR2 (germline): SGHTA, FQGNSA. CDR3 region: CASSQDYAGELFF. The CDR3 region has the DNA TGTGCCAGCAGCCAAGATTATGCGGGGGAGCTGTTTTTT.